This paragraph reports one TCR beta chain. This CDR3 spans 13 amino acids. From germline, CDR1 is SQVTM and CDR2 ANQGSEA. Trimming took 7 bases from V and 8 from J, leaving 17 bases between them. These data originate in a study of T cell responses to AZD1222 COVID-19 vaccine. Using immunoSEQ multiplex PCR, the repertoire was profiled, and TCRdb retains in-frame clones only, with some absent. The table records roughly 100,000 clones, around nine tenths of them present only once. The sequences come from peripheral blood, collected 28 days after the second AZD1222 dose. This receptor was taken from an adult who received the AZD1222 COVID-19 vaccine. V usage is TRBV29-1 and J usage is TRBJ1-4; tentative D call: TRBD1 (5 bases). The CDR3 sequence is CSAQTELAEKLFF. The CDR3 nucleotides are TGCAGCGCCCAGACAGAATTAGCAGAAAAACTGTTTTTT.